Below are 30 T cell receptor beta chains sequenced from a single sample in a study of CD8 T cells in Susac syndrome. It was with random hexamers that roughly 0.45 to 1 ug RNA was reverse transcribed. TCRdb redid the calling of the immunoSEQ multiplex PCR reads with MiXCR, one entry per CDR3 protein. The table includes about 440,000 distinct CDR3 sequences, 75% to 90% detected once. The source material was CD8+ T cells from PBMCs. Source of these receptors: a human donor with multiple sclerosis.

The chain joins TRBV27 to TRBJ1-1; tentatively, D is TRBD1 (5 bases). The germline V gene has CDR1 MNHEY and CDR2 SMNVEV (reference sequence). This CDR3 has 15 residues. V lost 1 base, J lost 0 bases, and 9 bases lay in between. CDR3 sequence: CASSLYGGMNTEAFF. CDR3 bases: TGTGCCAGCAGTTTATATGGGGGGATGAACACTGAAGCTTTCTTT.

The chain combines TRBV7-9 with TRBJ1-6; 9 bases fit TRBD1. CDR3 size: 14 residues. Trimming removed 5 bases from V and 7 bases from J; junction bases left unmatched: 3. The V gene's germline CDR1 is SEHNR and CDR2 FQNEAQ (reference sequence). The CDR3: CASSRGQGNSPLHF. The CDR3 DNA is TGTGCCAGCAGCCGAGGACAGGGGAATTCACCCCTCCACTTT.

The J gene is TRBJ2-7, the V gene TRBV5-1; D possibly corresponds to TRBD1 (7 bases). Germline V CDR1 and CDR2: SGHRS, YFSETQ. The CDR3 has 13 residues. V lost 4 bases, J lost 4 bases, and 12 bases lay in between. CDR3 in DNA: TGCGCCAGCAGCGCGGGACAGATATACGAGCAGTACTTC. Protein: CASSAGQIYEQYF.

The rearrangement joins TRBV4-1 to TRBJ1-1, with TRBD1 matching over 10 bases. Germline-derived CDR1 and CDR2 are MGHRA and YSYEKL. The V segment lost 1 base and the J segment 3 bases; nucleotides outside the gene matches: 2. The CDR3 is 15 amino acids. Here the CDR3 DNA reads TGCGCCAGCAGCCAAGTTGGGACAGGGGACACTGAAGCTTTCTTT. Translation: CASSQVGTGDTEAFF.

The J gene is TRBJ2-1, the V gene TRBV3-1; 12 bases map to TRBD2. Germline values: CDR1 LGHDT, CDR2 YNNKEL (reference sequence). The CDR3 is made up of 17 amino acids. J gave up 5 bases and V 4 bases, and 9 bases lay outside the gene matches. CDR3 bases: TGTGCCAGCAGCCCCTTCGGACTAGCGGGGAGTAACAATGAGCAGTTCTTC. As protein: CASSPFGLAGSNNEQFF.

The CDR3 region is CASSDGDRLYEQYF. The CDR3 DNA sequence: TGTGCCAGCAGTGACGGGGACAGACTCTACGAGCAGTACTTC. J is TRBJ2-7 and V is TRBV28; 7 nucleotides match TRBD1. The CDR3 extends over 14 amino acids. The germline V gene has CDR1 MDHEN and CDR2 SYDVKM. Germline trimming cut 5 bases from V and 3 bases from J; bases unmatched to any gene: 7. Looking up the rest from reference TRBV28 and TRBJ2-7 gives the full variable domain: DVKVTQSSRYLVKRTGEKVFLECVQDMDHENMFWYRQDPGLGLRLIYFSYDVKMKEKGDIPEGYSVSREKKERFSLILESASTNQTSMYLCASSDGDRLYEQYFGPGTRLTVT.

This clonotype appeared once. This rearrangement joins TRBV9 to TRBJ1-1; the D gene is possibly TRBD1 (6 bases). Germline V gene data show CDR1 as SGDLS and CDR2 as YYNGEE. Trimming left V 0 bases short and J 6 bases short, with 15 bases between. The CDR3 sequence is 15 residues long. CDR3 DNA: TGTGCCAGCAGCGTAGTTATAGGGGGGATAGCTGAAGCTTTCTTT. Translation: CASSVVIGGIAEAFF.

The chain links TRBV27 to TRBJ1-4, with D hard to call. The V end was cut by 2 bases, the J end by 3 bases, with 7 bases between. The CDR3 sequence is 14 residues long. From germline, CDR1 is MNHEY and CDR2 SMNVEV (reference sequence). The CDR3 sequence: CASSLTGANEKLFF. Written as DNA, the CDR3 is TGTGCCAGCAGTTTAACTGGGGCTAATGAAAAACTGTTTTTT.

The V call is TRBV7-9, the J call TRBJ2-7; D gene ambiguous. Trimming removed 4 bases from V and 4 bases from J, with 8 bases in between. The CDR3 totals 12 residues. Germline values: CDR1 SEHNR, CDR2 FQNEAQ (reference sequence). The CDR3 DNA is TGTGCCAGCAGCTCCGAGGTGTACGAGCAGTACTTC. The encoded protein is CASSSEVYEQYF.

There are a few counts of this clonotype. V is TRBV6-6 and J is TRBJ1-2, with 7 bases lining up with TRBD1. CDR1 and CDR2 from the germline V gene are MNHNY and SVGAGI (reference sequence). This CDR3 region has 15 residues. V shed 5 bases and J 4 bases; nucleotides not matched to a gene: 10. CDR3 coding DNA: TGTGCCAGCAGTACCCCCCGGGACAGTGGCTATGGCTACACCTTC. Amino acids: CASSTPRDSGYGYTF.

About this clonotype itself: Compared with germline, one end of the junction differs, possibly owing to a read error. The chain has TRBV6-5 and TRBJ2-5, with TRBD2 identical over 12 bases. Germline CDR1 and CDR2: MNHEY and SVGAGI. This CDR3 contains 18 residues. Here the CDR3 reads CASSYVLRTSGTQESQYF. CDR3 coding DNA: TGTGCCAGCAGTTACGTACTTCGGACTAGCGGGACCCAAGAGTCCCAGTACTTC.

V gene TRBV4-1 combines with J gene TRBJ2-7, with D possibly matching TRBD2 (5 bases). Trimming left V 0 bases short and J 3 bases short, with 6 bases between. The CDR3 is made up of 13 amino acids. Germline V gives CDR1 MGHRA, CDR2 YSYEKL. The CDR3 DNA follows: TGCGCCAGCAGCCAAGAGGGGAGCTACGAGCAGTACTTC. Amino acid sequence: CASSQEGSYEQYF.

The chain has TRBV20-1 and TRBJ2-1; TRBD1 might be the D (6 bases). The CDR3 is 15 amino acids. V gave up 3 bases and J gave up 4 bases, with 16 bases separating them. CDR1 is DFQATT, CDR2 SNEGSKA, per germline (reference sequence). The CDR3 here is CSARSTGSVYNEQFF. DNA of the CDR3: TGCAGTGCTAGGAGTACAGGGAGCGTATACAATGAGCAGTTCTTC.

This chain's CDR3 is CASSYSARRYTEAFF. CDR3 DNA sequence: TGTGCCAGCAGTTACTCGGCCCGCAGGTACACTGAAGCTTTCTTT. V and J are TRBV6-6 and TRBJ1-1; D is ambiguous. The CDR3 is made up of 15 amino acids. The V gene's germline CDR1 is MNHNY and CDR2 SVGAGI (reference sequence). V shed 0 bases and J shed 3 bases, with 11 bases lying between them.

V gene TRBV19 combines with J gene TRBJ1-1, with a tentative D call TRBD1 (5 bases). CDR3 size: 19 residues. The V end was cut by 5 bases, the J end by 0 bases, with 25 bases between. Looked up from germline, CDR1 is LNHDA and CDR2 is SQIVND (reference sequence). The DNA of the CDR3 is TGTGCCAGTAGTCCGTACCGCGGGACGGTGGACATTATGAACACTGAAGCTTTCTTT. Protein sequence: CASSPYRGTVDIMNTEAFF.

The chain recombines TRBV12-3 or TRBV12-4 with TRBJ2-5, with 7 nucleotides matching TRBD1. CDR3 length equals 13 residues. Trimming at V came to 6 bases and at J to 1 base, leaving 2 bases not matched to a gene. The CDR3 sequence: CASRGQIQETQYF. CDR3 DNA sequence: TGTGCCAGCAGGGGACAGATCCAAGAGACCCAGTACTTC.

V is TRBV6-5 and J is TRBJ1-4; D is undetermined. The germline V gene has CDR1 MNHEY and CDR2 SVGAGI. V was shortened by 0 bases and J by 5 bases, with 7 bases between the two germline ends. The CDR3 spans 14 residues. The CDR3 loop reads CASSYSVMNEKLFF. CDR3 bases: TGTGCCAGCAGTTACTCGGTTATGAATGAAAAACTGTTTTTT.

The chain uses TRBV30 and TRBJ2-1; D may be TRBD1 or TRBD2 (7 bases each). CDR3 length: 15 residues. CDR1 and CDR2 from the germline V gene are GTSNPN and SVGIG (reference sequence). V was clipped by 1 base and J by 8 bases, with 18 bases between them. The CDR3 is CAWSDLRGGFHEQFF. The CDR3, as DNA: TGTGCCTGGAGTGACCTCAGGGGGGGTTTCCATGAGCAGTTCTTC. Looking up the rest from reference TRBV30 and TRBJ2-1 gives the full variable domain: SQTIHQWPATLVQPVGSPLSLECTVEGTSNPNLYWYRQAAGRGLQLLFYSVGIGQISSEVPQNLSASRPQDRQFILSSKKLLLSDSGFYLCAWSDLRGGFHEQFFGPGTRLTVL.

This sequence joins TRBV6-1 and TRBJ2-7; no reliable D call. V lost 6 bases and J 3 bases, leaving 15 bases between the germline ends. The germline CDR1 and CDR2 sequences are MNHNS and SASEGT. The CDR3 length is 14 residues. In nucleotides, the CDR3 is TGTGCCAGCAGCTCGGAATCTTCAATCTACGAGCAGTACTTC. Residues: CASSSESSIYEQYF.

The J gene is TRBJ2-1, the V gene TRBV2, with TRBD2 identical over 8 bases. J lost 8 bases, V lost 3 bases, and 9 bases had no gene match. The CDR3 is 15 amino acids. CDR1 is SNHLY, CDR2 FYNNEI, per germline. Here the CDR3 DNA reads TGTGCCAGCAGTGATACGGGGGGGACCCGGGATGAGCAGTTCTTC. Protein product: CASSDTGGTRDEQFF. The full variable domain, its missing parts supplied by reference TRBV2 and TRBJ2-1, is EPEVTQTPSHQVTQMGQEVILRCVPISNHLYFYWYRQILGQKVEFLVSFYNNEISEKSEIFDDQFSVERPDGSNFTLKIRSTKLEDSAMYFCASSDTGGTRDEQFFGPGTRLTVL.

The chain employs TRBV2 and TRBJ2-3; 7 positions match TRBD1. The CDR3 is 13 residues long. V gave up 9 bases and J gave up 5 bases; unmatched junction bases: 8. Germline-derived CDR1 and CDR2 are SNHLY and FYNNEI. The CDR3 DNA sequence: TGTGCCAGGACCGACAGGGAGAAAGATACGCAGTATTTT. It is translated as CARTDREKDTQYF.

The CDR3: CASSIGQGGYGYTF. The CDR3 nucleotides are TGTGCCAGCAGCATCGGACAGGGAGGCTATGGCTACACCTTC. The chain is built from TRBV11-2 and TRBJ1-2, with 8 bases that match TRBD1. The ends lost 5 bases at V and 4 bases at J; junction bases unmatched: 6. CDR1 SGHAT and CDR2 FQNNGV come from the germline V gene. CDR3 length equals 14 residues.

The gene calls are TRBV28 and TRBJ2-5; the match to TRBD1 covers 9 bases. J lost 4 bases, V lost 10 bases, and 19 bases had no gene match. Germline lookup yields CDR1 MDHEN and CDR2 SYDVKM. CDR3 length: 17 amino acids. The CDR3 DNA reads as TGTGCCATTTCAGAACAGGGGGCAAGTTTTTTGGGAGAGACCCAGTACTTC. Residues: CAISEQGASFLGETQYF.

This chain uses TRBV21-1 with TRBJ2-1; the table's D gene call, TRBD1, was not cross checked with the DNA. TRBV21-1 is recorded as a pseudogene. The CDR3 has 14 amino acids. CDR3 bases: TGTGCCACTCCGGGACAATCTGCCTACAATGAGCAGTTCTTC. It specifies CATPGQSAYNEQFF.

The chain employs TRBV6-5 and TRBJ2-1; the D gene could be TRBD1 or TRBD2 (5 bases each). V dropped 0 bases and J dropped 5 bases, with 14 bases sitting between them. CDR1 and CDR2 (germline): MNHEY, SVGAGI. There are 16 residues in the CDR3. The CDR3 nucleotides are TGTGCCAGCAGTTACTCTTCGGGGCAGACAGACAATGAGCAGTTCTTC. Its protein is CASSYSSGQTDNEQFF.

The V gene is TRBV14, the J gene TRBJ2-2; the D call may be TRBD1 or TRBD2 (5 bases each). V lost 10 bases and J 0 bases, leaving 12 bases between the germline ends. The germline V gene encodes CDR1 SGHDN and CDR2 FVKESK. The CDR3 sequence is 14 residues long. The CDR3 nucleotides are TGTGCCAACCTGGGACGGACGAACACCGGGGAGCTGTTTTTT. This encodes CANLGRTNTGELFF.

This clonotype turned up a few times. This chain connects TRBV6-1 to TRBJ2-2; D is unresolved. CDR3 length: 12 amino acids. Trimming took off 4 bases at V and 6 bases at J, with 6 bases between the two ends. Germline V gives CDR1 MNHNS, CDR2 SASEGT. CDR3 loop: CASSGSPGELFF. CDR3 coding DNA: TGTGCCAGCAGTGGTTCCCCCGGGGAGCTGTTTTTT.

This clonotype was counted once. The rearrangement uses TRBV25-1 and TRBJ1-5; tentative D call: TRBD1 (5 bases). This CDR3 contains 15 residues. V gave up 4 bases and J gave up 0 bases, with 10 bases separating them. The germline CDR1 and CDR2 sequences are MGHDK and SYGVNS. CDR3 region: CASSGKTDSNQPQHF. The CDR3 DNA sequence: TGTGCCAGCAGTGGAAAGACAGATAGCAATCAGCCCCAGCATTTT.

The chain uses TRBV5-4 and TRBJ2-1, with D perhaps matching TRBD1 or TRBD2 (5 bases each). This CDR3 is 20 amino acids long. The V gene lost 0 bases and the J gene lost 0 bases, with 22 bases spanning the gap. Germline CDR1 is SGHNT and CDR2 is YYREEE (reference sequence). CDR3 DNA sequence: TGTGCCAGCAGCTTGGTTGGGGCGATATCCGGGGCTAGCTCCTACAATGAGCAGTTCTTC. It encodes CASSLVGAISGASSYNEQFF.

The chain combines TRBV6-5 with TRBJ1-2, with 7 bases that match TRBD1. V was clipped by 0 bases and J by 4 bases; unmatched bases: 11. CDR3 size: 17 residues. From germline, CDR1 is MNHEY and CDR2 SVGAGI. The CDR3 here is CASSYSRPGQIGYGYTF. The DNA of the CDR3 is TGTGCCAGCAGTTACTCTAGACCGGGACAGATAGGCTATGGCTACACCTTC.